Here is one TCR beta chain with its context. This table comes from immunoSEQ multiplex PCR, and its TCRdb copy is limited to in-frame clones, with some not included. The sample yields about 200,000 clones, under 85% seen once. This entry belongs to a study of blood T cell repertoires in COVID-19. In the study overall: From the United States, Italy and Spain came samples of acute and convalescent COVID-19.

The source of this sequence is a woman older than 75 with COVID-19, enrolled during active disease. Sequencing used peripheral blood.

DNA for the CDR3: TGTGCCAGCAGTGAAGGCCTAGCGGGGGGGCCAGATACGCAGTATTTT. Translated: CASSEGLAGGPDTQYF. The chain carries TRBV2 and TRBJ2-3; 12 bases line up with TRBD2. The germline CDR1 and CDR2 sequences are SNHLY and FYNNEI. J was trimmed by 4 bases and V by 1 base; bases with no gene match: 3. This CDR3 spans 16 amino acids.